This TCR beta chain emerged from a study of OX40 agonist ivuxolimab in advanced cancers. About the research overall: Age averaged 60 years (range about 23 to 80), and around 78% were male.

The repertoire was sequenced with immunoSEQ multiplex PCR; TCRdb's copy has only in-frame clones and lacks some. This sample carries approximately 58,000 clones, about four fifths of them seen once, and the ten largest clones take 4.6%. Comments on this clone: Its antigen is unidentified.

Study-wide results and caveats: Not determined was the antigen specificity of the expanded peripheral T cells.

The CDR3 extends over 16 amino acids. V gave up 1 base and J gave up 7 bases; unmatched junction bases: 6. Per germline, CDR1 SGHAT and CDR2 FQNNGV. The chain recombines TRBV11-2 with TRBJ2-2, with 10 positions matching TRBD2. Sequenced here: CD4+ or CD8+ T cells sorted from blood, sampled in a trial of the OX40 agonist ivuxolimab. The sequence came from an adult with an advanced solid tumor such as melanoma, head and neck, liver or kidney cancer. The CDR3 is CASSLVSPSGSGELFF. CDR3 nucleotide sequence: TGTGCCAGCAGCTTAGTTTCCCCTAGCGGGAGCGGGGAGCTGTTTTTT. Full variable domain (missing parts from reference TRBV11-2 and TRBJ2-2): EAGVAQSPRYKIIEKRQSVAFWCNPISGHATLYWYQQILGQGPKLLIQFQNNGVVDDSQLPKDRFSAERLKGVDSTLKIQPAKLEDSAVYLCASSLVSPSGSGELFFGEGSRLTVL.